These 20 T cell receptor beta chains came from one sample sequenced in a study of blood T cell repertoires in COVID-19. The method was immunoSEQ multiplex PCR; TCRdb's version includes in-frame clones alone and lacks a portion of them. The sample lists some 40,000 clones; roughly 84% were seen once. Input material: peripheral blood. The source is a man aged 70 or older with active COVID-19.

V and J are TRBV19 and TRBJ2-5; 11 nucleotides match TRBD2. Trimming at V came to 4 bases and at J to 4 bases, leaving 5 bases not matched to a gene. CDR3 length: 15 amino acids. Looked up from germline, CDR1 is LNHDA and CDR2 is SQIVND (reference sequence). The CDR3, as DNA: TGTGCCAGTAGTAGGGTAGCGGGAGGGAGAGAGACCCAGTACTTC. Translation gives CASSRVAGGRETQYF.

The rearrangement joins TRBV6-6 to TRBJ1-5; no clear D gene. The V gene's germline CDR1 is MNHNY and CDR2 SVGAGI (reference sequence). This CDR3 is 12 amino acids long. V was cut by 5 bases and J by 11 bases, with 13 bases left in between. CDR3 nucleotide sequence: TGTGCCAGCAGTCCCCGTGATTCGGCCCAGCATTTT. This sequence encodes CASSPRDSAQHF.

The rearrangement joins TRBV4-3 to TRBJ1-6; D is unclear. Germline V CDR1 and CDR2: LGHNA, YSLEER. Trimming removed 4 bases from V and 2 bases from J, with 15 bases in between. The CDR3 is made up of 17 amino acids. The CDR3 protein is CASSLQYEVPYNSPLHF. The CDR3 bases are TGCGCCAGCAGCCTCCAATATGAGGTCCCCTATAATTCACCCCTCCACTTT.

The chain employs TRBV7-6 and TRBJ1-3; the match to TRBD1 covers 7 bases. CDR3 length equals 17 residues. The V segment lost 5 bases and the J segment 2 bases; nucleotides outside the gene matches: 12. Germline V CDR1 and CDR2: SGHVS, FNYEAQ. CDR3 sequence: CASSPTQGKLAGNTIYF. The CDR3 coding sequence is TGTGCCAGCAGCCCGACACAGGGGAAGCTGGCTGGAAACACCATATATTTT.

The J gene is TRBJ2-1, the V gene TRBV6-4; 11 bases align to TRBD2. J gave up 9 bases and V 5 bases, and 9 bases lay outside the gene matches. The length of the CDR3 is 15 residues. In germline, CDR1 is MRHNA, CDR2 SNTAGT. This CDR3 reads CASSPTLAGGSEQFF. The CDR3 DNA follows: TGTGCCAGCAGTCCCACCCTAGCGGGAGGTAGTGAGCAGTTCTTC.

V is TRBV5-1 and J is TRBJ1-6; TRBD1 matches at 7 bases. This CDR3 has 14 residues. CDR1 SGHRS and CDR2 YFSETQ come from the germline V gene. J gave up 8 bases and V 4 bases, and 6 bases lay outside the gene matches. The DNA of the CDR3 is TGCGCCAGCAGCATGGGACAGCAAGATTCACCCCTCCACTTT. Translating gives CASSMGQQDSPLHF.

V gene TRBV6-4 combines with J gene TRBJ2-1; TRBD2 matches 12 bases. Germline CDR1 is MRHNA and CDR2 is SNTAGT. V gave up 4 bases and J gave up 5 bases; unmatched junction bases: 6. There are 16 residues in the CDR3. The CDR3: CASSALAGGQNNEQFF. In DNA form, the CDR3 reads TGTGCCAGCAGTGCACTAGCGGGGGGCCAGAACAATGAGCAGTTCTTC.

This rearrangement joins TRBV18 to TRBJ2-3; 12 bases align to TRBD1. The CDR3 sequence is 15 residues long. J lost 6 bases, V lost 6 bases, and 7 bases had no gene match. Germline CDR1 and CDR2: KGHSH and LQKENI. This CDR3 is CASSGTGGAFDTQYF. In nucleotides, the CDR3 is TGTGCCAGCTCGGGGACAGGGGGCGCGTTCGATACGCAGTATTTT.

This chain uses TRBV5-1 with TRBJ2-2, with unresolved D. The V gene's germline CDR1 is SGHRS and CDR2 YFSETQ. With 6 bases removed from V and 4 bases from J, the gap between germline ends came to 7 bases. The CDR3 consists of 12 residues. Here the CDR3 reads CASIAATGELFF. The CDR3 region has the DNA TGCGCCAGCATAGCCGCCACCGGGGAGCTGTTTTTT.

The chain combines TRBV7-2 with TRBJ1-2; D is possibly TRBD1 (6 bases). This CDR3 spans 15 amino acids. Germline CDR1 reads SGHTA; CDR2 reads FQGNSA. V lost 5 bases, J lost 4 bases, and 17 bases lay in between. CDR3 in amino acids: CASSPWTALIYGYTF. In DNA form, the CDR3 reads TGTGCCAGCAGCCCATGGACAGCGCTAATCTATGGCTACACCTTC.

The rearrangement uses TRBV6-4 and TRBJ2-2, with TRBD1 matching over 10 bases. This CDR3 region has 16 residues. Germline values: CDR1 MRHNA, CDR2 SNTAGT. V was pared by 6 bases and J by 0 bases, with 4 bases of the junction left unmatched. The CDR3: CASRGGQGSNTGELFF. In DNA, the CDR3 is TGTGCCAGCAGAGGGGGACAGGGGTCGAACACCGGGGAGCTGTTTTTT.

The chain is built from TRBV24-1 and TRBJ2-2, with D possibly being TRBD1 (6 bases). The CDR3 contains 15 residues. The V end lost 4 bases, the J end lost 5 bases, and 13 bases lay between the germline ends. The germline V gene has CDR1 KGHDR and CDR2 SFDVKD. CDR3: CATSEGSGDTGELFF. CDR3 DNA: TGTGCCACCAGTGAGGGGTCAGGGGATACCGGGGAGCTGTTTTTT.

The chain uses TRBV7-9 and TRBJ2-7, with a tentative D call TRBD2 (5 bases). Trimming pared 5 bases from V and 2 bases from J, leaving 7 bases between. The germline V gene has CDR1 SEHNR and CDR2 FQNEAQ (reference sequence). The CDR3 spans 12 residues. CDR3 nucleotides: TGTGCCAGCAGCGCCGGGACCTACGAGCAGTACTTC. Translation: CASSAGTYEQYF.

V gene TRBV18 combines with J gene TRBJ2-7, with 8 bases identical to TRBD1. Germline V lookup: CDR1 KGHSH, CDR2 LQKENI. The CDR3 is made up of 14 amino acids. With 4 bases clipped from V and 3 bases from J, the junction kept 5 bases outside the gene matches. CDR3 sequence reads: CASSLRQGLYEQYF. For the CDR3, the DNA is TGTGCCAGCTCACTTAGACAGGGGCTCTACGAGCAGTACTTC.

This clone was detected a few times. The chain joins TRBV2 to TRBJ2-7; 7 nucleotides match TRBD2. V was pared by 3 bases and J by 3 bases, with 11 bases of the junction left unmatched. The CDR3 consists of 16 residues. Germline V gene sequence: CDR1 SNHLY, CDR2 FYNNEI. CDR3 residues: CASSDVTSDFVYEQYF. DNA for the CDR3: TGTGCCAGCAGTGATGTCACTAGCGATTTCGTCTACGAGCAGTACTTC.

This sequence joins TRBV5-6 and TRBJ2-7; D unclear. V was cut by 0 bases and J by 8 bases, with 21 bases left in between. The germline V gene has CDR1 SGHDT and CDR2 YYEEEE. The CDR3 loop spans 16 amino acids. CDR3 coding DNA: TGTGCCAGCAGCTTGGCGAATTTTGAAAAACCGAGGAAGCAGTACTTC. Its protein is CASSLANFEKPRKQYF.

The genes are TRBV2 and TRBJ2-1; the D is unclear. The ends were cut back, 6 bases at V and 3 bases at J, with 15 bases in the middle. The CDR3 is 15 residues long. The V gene's germline CDR1 is SNHLY and CDR2 FYNNEI. The CDR3 region is CASRGPRSYYNEQFF. CDR3 nucleotides: TGTGCCAGCAGGGGCCCTCGAAGTTACTACAATGAGCAGTTCTTC.

V and J are TRBV3-1 (or the pseudogene TRBV3-2) and TRBJ2-1; D remains unclear. Germline V gene lookup returns CDR1 LGHDT and CDR2 YNNKEL (reference sequence). The V end lost 4 bases, the J end lost 4 bases, and 8 bases lay between the germline ends. CDR3 length equals 13 residues. For the CDR3, the DNA is TGTGCCAGCAGCCCTGCCCGGTACAATGAGCAGTTCTTC. Translation: CASSPARYNEQFF.

The chain uses TRBV29-1 and TRBJ1-2; 8 bases agree with TRBD1. The junction had 7 bases not matched to a gene; V was cut back by 6 bases and J by 7 bases. The CDR3 has 12 residues. The germline V gene encodes CDR1 SQVTM and CDR2 ANQGSEA. In nucleotides, the CDR3 is TGCAGCGTCGCCCAGGGGGCGCCTGGCTACACCTTC. Translating it yields CSVAQGAPGYTF.

This rearrangement joins TRBV24-1 to TRBJ2-5, with TRBD1 identical over 9 bases. The CDR3 sequence is 16 residues long. CDR1 KGHDR and CDR2 SFDVKD come from the germline V gene. V lost 4 bases to trimming and J lost 5 bases; unmatched junction nucleotides: 10. CDR3 coding DNA: TGTGCCACCAGTGACCCCGCCGGGACAGGGAAGGAGACCCAGTACTTC. The encoded protein is CATSDPAGTGKETQYF.